Shown below are 13 T cell receptor beta chains from a single sample sequenced in a study of T cells in Graves' hyperthyroidism and ophthalmopathy. What was amplified from RNA transcripts were TCR beta CDR3 regions. With the HTBI primer set, the TCR CDR3 went through a first round of RT-PCR. MiXCR was run by TCRdb on the multiplex PCR reads, yielding one entry per CDR3 protein. The data contain approximately 520,000 distinct CDR3 sequences, around 20% of them seen just once; the ten biggest clones take up about 30%. What was sequenced was blood. The receptors were gathered from a man between 18 and 35 years old with Graves' hyperthyroidism.

Many counts were recorded for this clonotype. V gene TRBV6-2 or TRBV6-3 combines with J gene TRBJ1-5, with D hard to call. The CDR3 sequence is 15 residues long. V was clipped by 10 bases and J by 0 bases, with 16 bases between them. Germline CDR1 reads MNHEY; CDR2 reads SVGEGT. The CDR3 reads CATAGVNLSNQPQHF. CDR3 in DNA: TGTGCCACGGCGGGTGTCAATCTTAGCAATCAGCCCCAGCATTTT.

This clonotype was seen a few times. This is likely a read error, given that the CDR3 carries no conserved phenylalanine or tryptophan at its end. The chain has TRBV2 and TRBJ1-2; a weak D match, TRBD1 (5 bases). This CDR3 region has 15 residues. Trimming pared 7 bases from V and 5 bases from J, leaving 20 bases between. CDR1 and CDR2 from the germline V gene are SNHLY and FYNNEI. The CDR3 nucleotides are TGTGCCAGCATTTTTTCCCGAGGGGAGGGGTATGGCTACACCCTC. Its protein is CASIFSRGEGYGYTL.

There are many counts of this clonotype. The rearrangement uses TRBV28 and TRBJ2-2; 8 positions agree with TRBD1. The CDR3 is 17 residues long. Germline V gene data show CDR1 as MDHEN and CDR2 as SYDVKM. V lost 5 bases and J lost 2; bases outside the gene matches: 10. Written as DNA, the CDR3 is TGTGCCAGCAGTCGCATTCCCGGGACAGGAAACACCGGGGAGCTGTTTTTT. Its translation is CASSRIPGTGNTGELFF.

The chain couples TRBV2 to TRBJ1-1; 7 bases are a match to TRBD1. After removal of 2 bases from V and 1 base from J, the junction contained 1 base not matched to a gene. CDR3 length: 14 residues. The germline gives CDR1 SNHLY, CDR2 FYNNEI. The CDR3 DNA is TGTGCCAGCAGTGAAACAGGGGCGAACACTGAAGCTTTCTTT. It yields the protein CASSETGANTEAFF.

With respect to this clonotype: The junction and the germline gene differ at one end; a read error may be behind it. DNA of the CDR3: TGTGCCAGCGAACCGGGACTAGCGAGCATTAAGTACTTC. Protein: CASEPGLASIKYF. V gene TRBV6-1 combines with J gene TRBJ2-4, with 10 nucleotides matching TRBD2. Looked up from germline, CDR1 is MNHNS and CDR2 is SASEGT. The CDR3 extends over 13 amino acids.

This clonotype has a count of ten or more. The chain recombines TRBV19 with TRBJ1-5; possibly TRBD1 for D (6 bases). The length of the CDR3 is 17 residues. V lost 4 bases, J lost 2 bases, and 18 bases lay in between. CDR1 is LNHDA and CDR2 is SQIVND in the germline V gene (reference sequence). CDR3 nucleotides: TGTGCCAGTAGTACGCCGTTGCAGGGGATGGGCAATCAGCCCCAGCATTTT. Its translation is CASSTPLQGMGNQPQHF. The full variable domain, completed using reference TRBV19 and TRBJ1-5, is DGGITQSPKYLFRKEGQNVTLSCEQNLNHDAMYWYRQDPGQGLRLIYYSQIVNDFQKGDIAEGYSVSREKKESFPLTVTSAQKNPTAFYLCASSTPLQGMGNQPQHFGDGTRLSIL.

This clonotype has a handful of counts. This chain links TRBV4-2 with TRBJ2-7; 12 bases match TRBD2. Germline assignment: CDR1 LGHNA and CDR2 YNFKEQ. The CDR3 extends over 17 amino acids. V lost 1 base to trimming and J lost 1 base; unmatched junction nucleotides: 5. The chain's CDR3 is CASSQGTSGDLSYEQYF. For the CDR3, the DNA is TGTGCCAGCAGCCAAGGGACTAGCGGGGACCTTTCCTACGAGCAGTACTTC.

The rearrangement joins TRBV7-2 to TRBJ2-5; D remains ambiguous. The germline V gene has CDR1 SGHTA and CDR2 FQGNSA. This CDR3 is built from 13 residues. Between the trimmed V and J ends, which lost 4 bases and 5 bases, there was a span of 11 bases. The CDR3 sequence: CASSSFRFETQYF. In nucleotides, the CDR3 is TGTGCCAGCAGCTCCTTCAGGTTCGAGACCCAGTACTTC.

Note on this clonotype: A much more abundant neighbour one base away suggests this may be a read error. The chain joins TRBV18 to TRBJ2-2; D perhaps matches TRBD1 (6 bases). Per the germline V gene, CDR1 is KGHSH and CDR2 is LQKENI. V gave up 0 bases and J gave up 1 base, with 6 bases separating them. The CDR3 contains 15 residues. CDR3 protein: CASSPPGQNTGELFF. The CDR3 DNA is TGTGCCAGCTCACCACCGGGACAGAACACCGGGGAGCTGTTTTTT.

The V and J genes are TRBV12-3 or TRBV12-4 and TRBJ1-1; D unresolved. The V gene lost 5 bases and the J gene lost 1 base, with 11 bases spanning the gap. The CDR3 length is 14 residues. The CDR3 loop is CASSERPANTEAFF. For the CDR3, the DNA is TGTGCCAGCAGTGAACGGCCGGCGAACACTGAAGCTTTCTTT.

This clonotype was counted ten times or more. The rearrangement joins TRBV12-3 or TRBV12-4 to TRBJ1-5; TRBD1 matches 9 bases. The CDR3 is made up of 15 amino acids. V lost 4 bases and J lost 3; bases outside the gene matches: 4. The CDR3 region has the DNA TGTGCCAGCAGTTGGGGGACAGGGCTCAATCAGCCCCAGCATTTT. It codes for CASSWGTGLNQPQHF.

This clonotype was detected ten times or more. This chain joins TRBV4-1 and TRBJ1-5; D gene unclear. The CDR3 sequence is 15 residues long. Germline CDR1 reads MGHRA; CDR2 reads YSYEKL. V lost 5 bases, J lost 1 base, and 12 bases lay in between. CDR3 protein: CASSGVGRSNQPQHF. The CDR3 DNA reads TGCGCCAGCAGCGGGGTGGGAAGAAGCAATCAGCCCCAGCATTTT.

The chain joins TRBV28 to TRBJ1-5, with TRBD1 matching over 7 bases. The V gene's germline CDR1 is MDHEN and CDR2 SYDVKM. The CDR3 sequence is 16 residues long. V gave up 1 base and J gave up 5 bases; unmatched junction bases: 8. CDR3 sequence: CASSLSRQGEDQPQHF. As DNA, the CDR3 is TGTGCCAGCAGTTTATCGCGCCAGGGGGAGGATCAGCCCCAGCATTTT.